Listed below are T cell receptor beta chains from one sample, sequenced in a study of vaccination and CD4 T cells after COVID-19. TCRdb used MiXCR to reprocess the PCR reads, holding one entry per CDR3 protein. The sample has around 25,000 distinct CDR3 sequences, 30% seen once. No cognate antigen is known for these TCRs. Sequenced material: CD4+ T cells from blood, cultured in vitro, taken about 7 months after SARS-CoV-2 vaccination. These receptors came from a human donor who had recovered from COVID-19. Each CDR3 is given with its conserved first and last residue. Fields, in order: J gene, V gene, D gene, clone size, CDR3 protein, CDR3 DNA. D genes are given only for firm matches. Expanded clones get a size class; other rows say once, few or many, or leave the size out.

>TRBJ2-1|TRBV28|-|-
CASSPEAPTNNEQFF
TGTGCCAGCAGCCCCGAGGCGCCTACTAACAATGAGCAGTTCTTC
>TRBJ2-1|TRBV6-1|TRBD2|-
CASSDTGTSGYNEQFF
TGTGCCAGCAGTGACACCGGGACTAGCGGGTACAATGAGCAGTTCTTC
>TRBJ2-5|TRBV6-1|TRBD2|few
CASSEGLAGARGTQYF
TGTGCCAGCAGTGAGGGGCTAGCGGGAGCCCGGGGGACCCAGTACTTC
>TRBJ1-1|TRBV25-1|-|-
CASSDRRAEAFF
TGTGCCAGCAGTGATAGGAGGGCCGAAGCTTTCTTT
>TRBJ2-5|TRBV19|-|-
CASSPGGGKGPWETQYF
TGTGCCAGTAGCCCCGGAGGGGGGAAGGGCCCCTGGGAGACCCAGTACTTC
>TRBJ2-7|TRBV5-4|TRBD2|-
CASSLRAGAYEQYF
TGTGCCAGCAGCTTACGCGCGGGAGCGTACGAGCAGTACTTC
>TRBJ2-3|TRBV7-9|-|-
CASSSPRSADTQYF
TGTGCCAGCAGCTCTCCCCGGTCGGCAGATACGCAGTATTTT
>TRBJ2-7|TRBV27|TRBD1|-
CASRPGQGNEQYF
TGTGCCAGCAGACCGGGACAGGGGAACGAGCAGTACTTC
>TRBJ1-5|TRBV7-2|TRBD1|few
CASSSYGTGGGQPQHF
TGTGCCAGCAGCTCCTATGGGACAGGGGGCGGACAGCCCCAGCATTTT
>TRBJ1-5|TRBV20-1|-|few
CSARAAGGNQPQHF
TGCAGTGCTAGAGCGGCAGGGGGCAATCAGCCCCAGCATTTT
>TRBJ1-5|TRBV20-1|TRBD1|-
CSASRQGNAGPQHF
TGCAGTGCTAGTAGACAGGGAAACGCGGGGCCCCAGCATTTT
>TRBJ2-1|TRBV20-1|TRBD1|few
CSAPPGQGYGRASNEQFF
TGCAGTGCTCCTCCGGGACAGGGGTACGGGAGGGCGAGCAATGAGCAGTTCTTC
>TRBJ2-2|TRBV28|-|few
CASSLAGVSTGELFF
TGTGCCAGCAGTTTAGCAGGGGTGAGCACCGGGGAGCTGTTTTTT
>TRBJ2-1|TRBV6-5|-|-
CASSYRPKMGEQFF
TGTGCCAGCAGTTATAGACCCAAGATGGGGGAGCAGTTCTTC
>TRBJ2-3|TRBV6-1|TRBD1|-
CASSPGQGARYTQYF
TGTGCCAGCAGCCCGGGACAGGGGGCGCGATATACGCAGTATTTT
>TRBJ2-2|TRBV7-6|-|-
CASSKGTLNTGELFF
TGTGCCAGCAGTAAAGGGACCCTCAACACCGGGGAGCTGTTTTTT
>TRBJ2-3|TRBV24-1|-|few
CATSDPGTPPDTQYF
TGTGCCACCAGTGATCCCGGGACTCCTCCTGATACGCAGTATTTT
>TRBJ2-7|TRBV20-1|TRBD2|few
CSAKRGTTEQYF
TGCAGTGCTAAACGCGGGACTACCGAGCAGTACTTC
>TRBJ1-1|TRBV18|-|-
CASSPEMNTEAFF
TGTGCCAGCTCCCCCGAGATGAACACTGAAGCTTTCTTT
>TRBJ2-1|TRBV28|-|few
CASSLWRNEQFF
TGTGCCAGCAGTTTATGGCGCAATGAGCAGTTCTTC
>TRBJ2-1|TRBV7-2|-|-
CASSLGPGANDNEQFF
TGTGCCAGCAGCTTAGGTCCGGGAGCCAACGACAATGAGCAGTTCTTC
>TRBJ2-7|TRBV19|-|few
CASSPRLITGALGYEQYF
TGTGCCAGTAGTCCCAGACTGATAACGGGAGCTCTAGGCTACGAGCAGTACTTC
>TRBJ1-6|TRBV4-1|TRBD1|-
CATRRQGARDSPLHF
TGCGCCACCAGAAGACAGGGGGCCCGTGATTCACCCCTCCACTTT
>TRBJ2-5|TRBV5-4|TRBD2|-
CASSQKLTSGILETQYF
TGTGCCAGCAGCCAAAAGTTAACTAGCGGGATTTTGGAGACCCAGTACTTC
>TRBJ1-4|TRBV28|TRBD1|-
CASRQTGPTNEKLFF
TGTGCCAGCAGACAGACAGGGCCAACTAATGAAAAACTGTTTTTT
>TRBJ2-2|TRBV20-1|-|-
CSAASNTGELFF
TGCAGTGCGGCATCGAACACCGGGGAGCTGTTTTTT
>TRBJ2-7|TRBV4-1|TRBD1|-
CASSQPTGGRSYEQYF
TGCGCCAGCAGCCAGCCGACAGGGGGACGCTCCTACGAGCAGTACTTC
>TRBJ2-7|TRBV19|-|few
CASSPRTAIYEQYF
TGTGCCAGTAGCCCCAGGACAGCGATCTACGAGCAGTACTTC
>TRBJ1-1|TRBV6-1|-|few
CATARTNTEAFF
TGTGCCACTGCCAGGACGAACACTGAAGCTTTCTTT
>TRBJ2-3|TRBV20-1|-|-
CSASGGPRTDTQYF
TGCAGTGCTAGTGGAGGTCCCCGCACAGATACGCAGTATTTT
>TRBJ2-3|TRBV6-2/TRBV6-3|-|few
CASSGWWSTDTQYF
TGTGCCAGCAGCGGATGGTGGAGCACAGATACGCAGTATTTT